This section outlines one T cell receptor (beta chain) sequence together with its context. The antigen remains unidentified. A read error may account for a junction end that differs from germline. This record belongs to a study of post-analysis software for immune sequencing data. Study-level findings and limits: Patients had higher frequencies than controls of about five TRBV segments, including TRBV5-6, TRBV5-1 and TRBV20-1.

Carried by the TCR beta cDNA libraries were unique molecular identifiers. Using its own MiXCR run on the PCR reads, TCRdb lists one record per CDR3 protein. The sample holds 170,000 or so distinct CDR3 sequences; over 25% are singletons and the top ten take approximately 1.4%. The CDR3 runs 14 residues. Germline CDR1 and CDR2: DFQATT and SNEGSKA (reference sequence). Sequences were obtained from blood. The receptor comes from a girl under 18 with multiple sclerosis. The V and J genes are TRBV20-1 and TRBJ1-6, with TRBD1 matching over 7 bases. The CDR3 loop is CSARDRPYNSPPHF. The CDR3 region has the DNA TGCAGTGCTAGGGACAGGCCGTATAATTCACCCCCCCACTTT.